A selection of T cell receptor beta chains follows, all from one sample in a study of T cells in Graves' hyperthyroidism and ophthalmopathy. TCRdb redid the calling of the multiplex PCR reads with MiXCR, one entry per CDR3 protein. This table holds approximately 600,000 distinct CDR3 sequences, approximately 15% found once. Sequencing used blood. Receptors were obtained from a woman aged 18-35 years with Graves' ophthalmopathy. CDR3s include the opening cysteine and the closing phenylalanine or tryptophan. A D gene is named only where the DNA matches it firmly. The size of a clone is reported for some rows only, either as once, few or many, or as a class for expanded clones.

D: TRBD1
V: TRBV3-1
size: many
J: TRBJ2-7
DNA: TGTGCCAGCAGCCAGGAAGGGGGCGTCTTCGGCTACGAGCAGTACTTC
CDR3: CASSQEGGVFGYEQYF

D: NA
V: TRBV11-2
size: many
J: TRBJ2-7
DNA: TGTGCCCAAGATCGGCCTCTCGGGGAGCAGTACTTC
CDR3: CAQDRPLGEQYF

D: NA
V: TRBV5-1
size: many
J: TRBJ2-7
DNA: TGCGCCAGCAGCGGAGGGGGGTTCTCCTACGAGCAGTACTTC
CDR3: CASSGGGFSYEQYF

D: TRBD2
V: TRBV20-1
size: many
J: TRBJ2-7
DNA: TGCAGTGCTCTAGTTGGACATAGCGGGAGACCCTACGAGCAGTACTTC
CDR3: CSALVGHSGRPYEQYF

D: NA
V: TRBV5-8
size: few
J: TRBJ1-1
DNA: TGTGCCAGCAGCTTGAGGACGTGGGACACTGAAGCTTTCTTT
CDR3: CASSLRTWDTEAFF

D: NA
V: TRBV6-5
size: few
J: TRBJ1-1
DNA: TGTGCCAGCAGTTACTCGGGGGAGGTGAACACTGAAGCTTTCTTT
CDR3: CASSYSGEVNTEAFF

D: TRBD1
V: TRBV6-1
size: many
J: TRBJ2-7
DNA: TGTGCCAGCAGGGCGGGACAGGGAAACTACGAGCAGTACTTC
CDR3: CASRAGQGNYEQYF

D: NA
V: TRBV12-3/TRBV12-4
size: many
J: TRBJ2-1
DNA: TGTGCCAGCAGTTTTGGTCAAAGGGAAAAGTTCTTC
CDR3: CASSFGQREKFF

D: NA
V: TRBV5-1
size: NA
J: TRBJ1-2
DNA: TGCGCCAGCAGCTTGGCCCAGGGGCCTAACTATGGCTACACCTTC
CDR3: CASSLAQGPNYGYTF

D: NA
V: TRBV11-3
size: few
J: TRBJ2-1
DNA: TGTGCCAGCAGCCCGTGGGGAGGCCAAGCCGGAAATGAGCAGTTCTTC
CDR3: CASSPWGGQAGNEQFF